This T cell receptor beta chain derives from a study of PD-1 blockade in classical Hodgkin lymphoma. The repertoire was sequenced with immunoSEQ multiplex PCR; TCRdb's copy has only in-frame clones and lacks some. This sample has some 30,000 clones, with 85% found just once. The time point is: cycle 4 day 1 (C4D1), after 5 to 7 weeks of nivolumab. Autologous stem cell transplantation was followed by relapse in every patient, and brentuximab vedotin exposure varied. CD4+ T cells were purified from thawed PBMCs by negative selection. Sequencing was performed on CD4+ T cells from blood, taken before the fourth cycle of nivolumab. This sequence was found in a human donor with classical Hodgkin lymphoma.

The CDR3 DNA follows: TGTGCCAGCAGCCTGGTCGGGGGCAATCAGCCCCAGCATTTT. Translation gives CASSLVGGNQPQHF. The chain uses TRBV5-4 and TRBJ1-5, with unresolved D. This CDR3 spans 14 amino acids. Trimming pared 4 bases from V and 2 bases from J, leaving 10 bases between. Germline V gene sequence: CDR1 SGHNT, CDR2 YYREEE (reference sequence).